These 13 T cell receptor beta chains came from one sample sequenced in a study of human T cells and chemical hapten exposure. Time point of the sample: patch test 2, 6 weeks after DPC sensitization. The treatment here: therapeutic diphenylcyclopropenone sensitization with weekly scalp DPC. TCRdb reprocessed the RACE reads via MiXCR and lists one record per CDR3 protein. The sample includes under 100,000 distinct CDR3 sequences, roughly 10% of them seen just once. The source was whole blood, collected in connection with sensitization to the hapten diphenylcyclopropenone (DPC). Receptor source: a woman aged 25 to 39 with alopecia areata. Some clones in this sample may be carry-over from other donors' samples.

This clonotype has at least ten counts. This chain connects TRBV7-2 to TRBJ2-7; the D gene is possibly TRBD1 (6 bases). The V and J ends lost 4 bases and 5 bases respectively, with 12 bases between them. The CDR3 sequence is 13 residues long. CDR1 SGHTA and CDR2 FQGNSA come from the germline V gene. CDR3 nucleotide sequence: TGTGCCAGCAGCTCTGCAGGGGCGCACGAGCAGTACTTC. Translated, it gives CASSSAGAHEQYF.

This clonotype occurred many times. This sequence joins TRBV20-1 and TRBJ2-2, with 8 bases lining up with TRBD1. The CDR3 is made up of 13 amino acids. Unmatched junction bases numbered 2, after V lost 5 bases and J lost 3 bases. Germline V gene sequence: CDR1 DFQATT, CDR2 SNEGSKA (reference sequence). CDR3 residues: CSAGQGYTGELFF. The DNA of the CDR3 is TGCAGTGCTGGACAGGGTTACACCGGGGAGCTGTTTTTT.

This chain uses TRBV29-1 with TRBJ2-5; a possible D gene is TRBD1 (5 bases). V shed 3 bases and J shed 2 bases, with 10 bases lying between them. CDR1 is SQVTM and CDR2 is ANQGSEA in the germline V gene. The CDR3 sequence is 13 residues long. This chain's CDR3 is CSVDKGIQETQYF. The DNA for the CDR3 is TGCAGCGTTGATAAGGGGATTCAAGAGACCCAGTACTTC.

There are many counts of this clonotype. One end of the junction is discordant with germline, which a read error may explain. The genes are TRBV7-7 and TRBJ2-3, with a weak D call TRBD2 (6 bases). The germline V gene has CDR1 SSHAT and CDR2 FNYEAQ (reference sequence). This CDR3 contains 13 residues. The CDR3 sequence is CASSLAETDTQYF. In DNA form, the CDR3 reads TGTGCTAGCAGCTTAGCGGAAACAGATACGCAGTATTTT.

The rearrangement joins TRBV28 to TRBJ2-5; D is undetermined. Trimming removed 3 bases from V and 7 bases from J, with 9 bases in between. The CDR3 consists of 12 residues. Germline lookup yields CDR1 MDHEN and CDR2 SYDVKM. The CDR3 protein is CASSFTVGTQYF. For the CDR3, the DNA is TGTGCCAGCAGTTTTACAGTGGGGACCCAGTACTTC.

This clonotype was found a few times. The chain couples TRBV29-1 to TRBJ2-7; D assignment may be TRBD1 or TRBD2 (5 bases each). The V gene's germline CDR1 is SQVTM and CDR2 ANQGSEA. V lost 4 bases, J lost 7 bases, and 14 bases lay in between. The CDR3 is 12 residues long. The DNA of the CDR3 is TGCAGCGTTGGGCAGGGACCGCAGGAGCAGTACTTC. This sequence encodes CSVGQGPQEQYF.

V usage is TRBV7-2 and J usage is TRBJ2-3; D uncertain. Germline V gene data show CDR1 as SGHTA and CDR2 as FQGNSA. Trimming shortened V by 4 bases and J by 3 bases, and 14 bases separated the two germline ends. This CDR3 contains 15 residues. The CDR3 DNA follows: TGTGCCAGCAGCTCGGCCTTAACAACGACAGATACGCAGTATTTT. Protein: CASSSALTTTDTQYF. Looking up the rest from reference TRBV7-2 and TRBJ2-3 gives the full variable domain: GAGVSQSPSNKVTEKGKDVELRCDPISGHTALYWYRQSLGQGLEFLIYFQGNSAPDKSGLPSDRFSAERTGGSVSTLTIQRTQQEDSAVYLCASSSALTTTDTQYFGPGTRLTVL.

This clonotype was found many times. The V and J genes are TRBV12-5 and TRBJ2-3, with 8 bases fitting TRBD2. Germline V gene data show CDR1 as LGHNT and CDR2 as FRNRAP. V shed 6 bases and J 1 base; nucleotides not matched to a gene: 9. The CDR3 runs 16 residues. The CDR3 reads CASGLGLAGRTDTQYF. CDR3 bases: TGTGCTAGTGGCCTCGGGCTAGCGGGCCGCACAGATACGCAGTATTTT.

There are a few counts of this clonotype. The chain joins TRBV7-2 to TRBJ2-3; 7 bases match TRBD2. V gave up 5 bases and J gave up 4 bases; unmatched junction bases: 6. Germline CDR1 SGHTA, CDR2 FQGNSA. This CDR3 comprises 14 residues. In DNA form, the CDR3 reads TGTGCCAGCAGCCTTACGGGAGGCCCAGATACGCAGTATTTT. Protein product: CASSLTGGPDTQYF.

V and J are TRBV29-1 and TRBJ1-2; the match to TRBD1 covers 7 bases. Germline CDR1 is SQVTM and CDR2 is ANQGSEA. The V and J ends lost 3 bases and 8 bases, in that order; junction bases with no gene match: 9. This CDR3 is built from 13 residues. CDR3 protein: CSVEETGVKGYTF. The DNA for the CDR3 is TGCAGCGTTGAGGAAACAGGGGTCAAAGGCTACACCTTC.

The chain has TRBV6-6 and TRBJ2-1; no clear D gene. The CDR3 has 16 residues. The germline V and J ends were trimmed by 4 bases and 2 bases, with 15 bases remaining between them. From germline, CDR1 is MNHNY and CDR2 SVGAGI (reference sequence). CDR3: CASSSGSRIAYNEQFF. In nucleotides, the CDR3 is TGTGCCAGCAGTTCAGGCTCGAGGATCGCCTACAATGAGCAGTTCTTC.

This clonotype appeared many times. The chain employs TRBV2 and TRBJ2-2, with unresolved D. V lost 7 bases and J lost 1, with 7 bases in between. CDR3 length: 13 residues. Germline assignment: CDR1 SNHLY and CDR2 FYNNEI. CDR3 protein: CASTQENTGELFF. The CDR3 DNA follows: TGTGCCAGCACGCAAGAGAACACCGGGGAGCTGTTTTTT. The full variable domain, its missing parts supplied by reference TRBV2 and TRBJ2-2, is EPEVTQTPSHQVTQMGQEVILRCVPISNHLYFYWYRQILGQKVEFLVSFYNNEISEKSEIFDDQFSVERPDGSNFTLKIRSTKLEDSAMYFCASTQENTGELFFGEGSRLTVL.

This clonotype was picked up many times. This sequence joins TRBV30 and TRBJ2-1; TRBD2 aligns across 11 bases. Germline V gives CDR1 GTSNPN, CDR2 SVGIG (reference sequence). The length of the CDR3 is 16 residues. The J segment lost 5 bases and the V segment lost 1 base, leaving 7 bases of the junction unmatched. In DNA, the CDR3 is TGTGCCTGGAGTGCTCGGACTAGCGGGCCCAACAATGAGCAGTTCTTC. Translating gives CAWSARTSGPNNEQFF.